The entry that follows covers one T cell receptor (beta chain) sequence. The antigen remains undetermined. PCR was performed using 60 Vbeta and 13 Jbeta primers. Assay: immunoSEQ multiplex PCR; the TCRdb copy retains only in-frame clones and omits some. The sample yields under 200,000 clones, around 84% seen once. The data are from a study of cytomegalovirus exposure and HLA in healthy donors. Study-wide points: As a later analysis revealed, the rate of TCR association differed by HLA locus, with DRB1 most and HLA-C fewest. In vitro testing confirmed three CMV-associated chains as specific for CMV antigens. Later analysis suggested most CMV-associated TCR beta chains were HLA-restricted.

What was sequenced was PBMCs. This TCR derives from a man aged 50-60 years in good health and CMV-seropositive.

CDR3 sequence reads: CASSSPMSNSSYNEQFF. The CDR3 DNA sequence: TGTGCCAGCAGCTCTCCGATGAGTAATTCCTCCTACAATGAGCAGTTCTTC. The chain carries TRBV11-2 and TRBJ2-1; the D is unclear. Trimming took 4 bases from V and 0 from J, leaving 16 bases between them. Germline V lookup: CDR1 SGHAT, CDR2 FQNNGV. CDR3 length: 17 residues.